What follows are 21 T cell receptor beta chains derived from one specimen sequenced in a study of CD8+ T cells in alopecia areata (dated by TCRdb to the late 2010s). Explained via the paper, the time point label denotes: baseline before oral tofacitinib. Library construction relied on the immunoSEQ multiplex PCR assay. To provide template for TCR sequencing, every sample had RNA extracted and reverse transcribed into cDNA. The clones in this table, taken by TCRdb from immuneACCESS, are in-frame only. Not every clone is retained; where verified, under half of the shortfall comes from an unresolved V gene, and the cause of the rest is unknown. The sample records fewer than 200,000 clones, roughly 70% of which are singletons. The ten largest clones represent roughly an eighth of the sample. The sequencing here drew on CD8+ T cells sorted from blood, taken at week 0. The receptors derive from a human donor with alopecia areata.

This chain connects TRBV7-9 to TRBJ1-1; 11 bases are a match to TRBD1. CDR1 and CDR2 from the germline V gene are SEHNR and FQNEAQ (reference sequence). V was clipped by 5 bases and J by 10 bases; unmatched bases: 6. CDR3 length equals 13 residues. The CDR3 DNA reads TGTGCCAGCAGCGGAGGGACAGGGGGGCCAGCTTTCTTT. Amino acid sequence: CASSGGTGGPAFF.

This clone was counted a few times. The rearrangement joins TRBV29-1 to TRBJ2-7; TRBD1 matches at 7 bases. The CDR3 runs to 13 residues. J gave up 0 bases and V 6 bases, and 5 bases lay outside the gene matches. From germline, CDR1 is SQVTM and CDR2 ANQGSEA. The CDR3 is CSVRQGISYEQYF. CDR3 sequence (DNA): TGCAGCGTGCGACAGGGAATCTCCTACGAGCAGTACTTC.

This chain uses TRBV5-1 with TRBJ1-1, with unresolved D. The CDR3 spans 14 residues. The V end was cut by 5 bases, the J end by 1 base, with 12 bases between. CDR1 is SGHRS and CDR2 is YFSETQ in the germline V gene. The CDR3 spells CASRFTTTNTEAFF. CDR3 bases: TGCGCCAGCAGATTCACGACCACGAACACTGAAGCTTTCTTT.

For this clone: This sample also contains other DNA sequences that code for the same CDR3. The V gene is TRBV5-6, the J gene TRBJ1-3; D is unresolved. Germline-derived CDR1 and CDR2 are SGHDT and YYEEEE. The CDR3 runs to 11 residues. V lost 0 bases to trimming and J lost 10 bases, with 5 bases between them. In DNA form, the CDR3 reads TGTGCCAGCAGCTTGGCGGGAACCATATATTTT. Its translation is CASSLAGTIYF.

V usage is TRBV27 and J usage is TRBJ2-7; the D call may be TRBD1 or TRBD2 (7 bases each). Per the germline V gene, CDR1 is MNHEY and CDR2 is SMNVEV (reference sequence). There are 15 residues in the CDR3. Trimming pared 6 bases from V and 1 base from J, leaving 16 bases between. CDR3 residues: CASRGGDSISYEQYF. The DNA of the CDR3 is TGTGCCAGCAGGGGAGGGGACAGTATATCCTACGAGCAGTACTTC.

V gene TRBV27 combines with J gene TRBJ1-2, with 8 nucleotides matching TRBD1. The CDR3 loop spans 15 amino acids. The V gene end was trimmed by 5 bases and the J gene end by 9 bases; junction bases not matched to a gene: 14. The germline V gene has CDR1 MNHEY and CDR2 SMNVEV (reference sequence). The CDR3 region is CASSALGQGALSYTF. Written as DNA, the CDR3 is TGTGCCAGCAGTGCCCTCGGACAGGGCGCCCTCAGCTACACCTTC.

The gene calls are TRBV27 and TRBJ1-1; no firm D call. Between the trimmed V and J ends, which lost 0 bases and 3 bases, there was a span of 8 bases. CDR1 is MNHEY and CDR2 is SMNVEV in the germline V gene (reference sequence). CDR3 size: 14 residues. CDR3 coding DNA: TGTGCCAGCAGTTTATCTTCCATGTACACTGAAGCTTTCTTT. Its protein product is CASSLSSMYTEAFF.

V gene TRBV30 combines with J gene TRBJ2-5; 7 bases are a match to TRBD1. Per germline, CDR1 GTSNPN and CDR2 SVGIG (reference sequence). Trimming cost V 1 base and J 0 bases; bases outside gene matches: 8. This CDR3 comprises 16 residues. The DNA of the CDR3 is TGTGCCTGGAGTGACGACTACGGACAGGACCAAGAGACCCAGTACTTC. It codes for CAWSDDYGQDQETQYF.

This chain connects TRBV27 to TRBJ2-4, with no clear D. Germline V gene sequence: CDR1 MNHEY, CDR2 SMNVEV (reference sequence). V lost 3 bases, J lost 0 bases, and 9 bases lay in between. This CDR3 has 15 amino acids. The CDR3 DNA sequence: TGTGCCAGCAGTTTTACGAATCTAGCCAAAAACATTCAGTACTTC. It codes for CASSFTNLAKNIQYF.

V gene TRBV4-1 combines with J gene TRBJ2-2; D remains unclear. The length of the CDR3 is 12 residues. Germline V gene sequence: CDR1 MGHRA, CDR2 YSYEKL. The ends were cut back, 5 bases at V and 4 bases at J, with 5 bases in the middle. The CDR3 protein is CASSFATGELFF. In DNA, the CDR3 is TGCGCCAGCAGCTTCGCCACCGGGGAGCTGTTTTTT.

This clone was seen only a few times. The V call is TRBV4-1, the J call TRBJ1-2, with a possible D match to TRBD1 (6 bases). This CDR3 has 15 residues. CDR1 MGHRA and CDR2 YSYEKL come from the germline V gene. Trimming shortened V by 2 bases and J by 4 bases, and 14 bases separated the two germline ends. This CDR3 is CASSQLQGLGYGYTF. The CDR3 DNA reads TGCGCCAGCAGCCAACTGCAGGGGTTGGGCTATGGCTACACCTTC.

The V gene is TRBV30, the J gene TRBJ2-1, with 10 bases identical to TRBD2. In germline, CDR1 is GTSNPN, CDR2 SVGIG (reference sequence). The CDR3 totals 13 residues. V lost 7 bases and J lost 8; bases outside the gene matches: 8. In DNA, the CDR3 is TGTGCCTTAAGCGGGGGGGCCATCTATGAGCAGTTCTTC. Translated, it gives CALSGGAIYEQFF. Full variable domain (missing parts from reference TRBV30 and TRBJ2-1): SQTIHQWPATLVQPVGSPLSLECTVEGTSNPNLYWYRQAAGRGLQLLFYSVGIGQISSEVPQNLSASRPQDRQFILSSKKLLLSDSGFYLCALSGGAIYEQFFGPGTRLTVL.

This chain joins TRBV6-5 and TRBJ2-1; TRBD1 might be the D (5 bases). V gave up 0 bases and J gave up 2 bases, with 11 bases separating them. There are 16 residues in the CDR3. Germline CDR1 MNHEY, CDR2 SVGAGI. The DNA for the CDR3 is TGTGCCAGCAGTTACTCGGGGCAGAATCCCTACAATGAGCAGTTCTTC. Amino acid sequence: CASSYSGQNPYNEQFF.

The rearrangement uses TRBV4-2 and TRBJ1-5; D is uncertain. Germline lookup yields CDR1 LGHNA and CDR2 YNFKEQ. This CDR3 is 15 amino acids long. Between the trimmed V and J ends, which lost 0 bases and 3 bases, there was a span of 9 bases. The CDR3 sequence is CASSQDLRVNQPQHF. Here the CDR3 DNA reads TGTGCCAGCAGCCAAGATTTGAGGGTCAATCAGCCCCAGCATTTT.

The chain combines TRBV2 with TRBJ2-7, with D unclear. CDR1 is SNHLY and CDR2 is FYNNEI in the germline V gene. Trimming took 5 bases from V and 5 from J, leaving 7 bases between them. The CDR3 contains 11 residues. The DNA of the CDR3 is TGTGCCAGCAGTCTCCCAGACGAGCAGTACTTC. It translates to CASSLPDEQYF.

The chain employs TRBV4-2 and TRBJ2-1; D is uncertain. This CDR3 spans 14 amino acids. Trimming cost V 0 bases and J 8 bases, with 11 bases left between them. CDR1 LGHNA and CDR2 YNFKEQ come from the germline V gene. CDR3 DNA sequence: TGTGCCAGCAGCCAAGAGTTACGTGGAGATGAGCAGTTCTTC. It codes for CASSQELRGDEQFF.

The J gene is TRBJ1-1, the V gene TRBV4-1, with D hard to call. This CDR3 spans 13 amino acids. V was shortened by 3 bases and J by 3 bases, with 8 bases between the two germline ends. CDR1 is MGHRA and CDR2 is YSYEKL in the germline V gene. CDR3 protein: CASSHVRHTEAFF. For the CDR3, the DNA is TGCGCCAGCAGCCATGTGAGGCACACTGAAGCTTTCTTT.

The chain carries TRBV9 and TRBJ1-2; no reliable D call. The CDR3 is 11 amino acids. Germline V CDR1 and CDR2: SGDLS, YYNGEE. Trimming stripped 5 bases from V and 8 bases from J, with 10 bases between. The CDR3 DNA sequence: TGTGCCAGCAGTCCCAACTCAGGCTACACCTTC. It encodes CASSPNSGYTF.

The chain has TRBV14 and TRBJ2-1; D unresolved. Trimming pared 1 base from V and 1 base from J, leaving 14 bases between. Germline-derived CDR1 and CDR2 are SGHDN and FVKESK. The CDR3 covers 17 residues. This CDR3 reads CASSQGPARYSYNEQFF. In DNA, the CDR3 is TGTGCCAGCAGCCAAGGTCCCGCTAGGTATTCCTACAATGAGCAGTTCTTC.

Only a few counts were recorded for this clone. The chain is built from TRBV10-3 and TRBJ2-7; D call uncertain. V was shortened by 2 bases and J by 6 bases, with 5 bases between the two germline ends. Germline V gene lookup returns CDR1 ENHRY and CDR2 SYGVKD. CDR3 length: 11 amino acids. The CDR3 DNA follows: TGTGCCATCAGTGAGGCCCGCGAGCAGTACTTC. As protein: CAISEAREQYF.

The V call is TRBV7-8, the J call TRBJ2-1; 12 bases map to TRBD2. The CDR3 consists of 15 residues. Germline V gives CDR1 SGHVS, CDR2 FQNEAQ. V lost 5 bases, J lost 8 bases, and 7 bases stayed unmatched. CDR3 in amino acids: CASSRLAGGTHEQFF. As DNA, the CDR3 is TGTGCCAGCAGCCGTCTAGCGGGGGGGACCCATGAGCAGTTCTTC.